Listed below are T cell receptor beta chains from one sample, sequenced in a study of T-cell reconstitution after alpha-beta-depleted transplantation in children. TCRdb re-called the PCR reads through MiXCR, storing one row per CDR3 protein. The sample records around 580,000 distinct CDR3 sequences, 25% to 30% being singletons. Sequenced material: PBMCs, taken before TCRalphabeta/CD19-depleted stem cell transplant. The receptors shown here come from a boy less than two years old with Wiskott-Aldrich syndrome, due to receive a stem cell transplant. Each CDR3 is given with its conserved first and last residue. D genes are given only for firm matches. Size is stated for part of the rows, as once, few or many counts, or as a class when the clone is expanded.

-,TRBV12-3/TRBV12-4,TRBJ2-2,14,few,CASSLKGRTGELFF,TGTGCCAGCAGTTTAAAAGGGAGAACCGGGGAGCTGTTTTTT
-,TRBV12-3/TRBV12-4,TRBJ2-2,14,-,CASSLEGVGGELFF,TGTGCCAGCAGTTTAGAGGGGGTAGGCGGGGAGCTGTTTTTT
-,TRBV20-1,TRBJ1-3,13,few,CSASPRKGNTIYF,TGCAGTGCTAGTCCTAGGAAGGGAAACACCATATATTTT
-,TRBV5-1,TRBJ2-3,15,-,CASSLYRGRTDTQYF,TGCGCCAGCAGCTTGTACCGGGGGCGGACAGATACGCAGTATTTT
-,TRBV29-1,TRBJ1-1,10,-,CSVQTSEAFF,TGCAGCGTGCAGACGTCTGAAGCTTTCTTT
TRBD1,TRBV12-3/TRBV12-4,TRBJ2-2,14,few,CASTHDRDTGELFF,TGTGCCAGCACTCACGACAGGGACACCGGGGAGCTGTTTTTT
-,TRBV5-1,TRBJ2-1,15,-,CASSVTGTSYNEQFF,TGCGCCAGCAGTGTTACAGGGACCTCCTACAATGAGCAGTTCTTC
-,TRBV12-3/TRBV12-4,TRBJ1-1,14,-,CASSVDVTNTEAFF,TGTGCCAGCAGTGTGGACGTCACGAACACTGAAGCTTTCTTT
TRBD2,TRBV20-1,TRBJ2-4,16,-,CSASGTRKSPGNIQYF,TGCAGTGCTAGCGGGACTAGGAAATCCCCTGGGAACATTCAGTACTTC
TRBD1,TRBV20-1,TRBJ1-5,13,-,CSAYRDRDQPQHF,TGCAGTGCGTACCGGGACAGGGATCAGCCCCAGCATTTT
TRBD2,TRBV27,TRBJ2-1,16,-,CASSPPGASGNNEQFF,TGTGCCAGCAGTCCCCCGGGGGCTAGCGGGAACAATGAGCAGTTCTTC